This T cell receptor beta chain appears in the sequencing data of a study of vaccination and CD4 T cells after COVID-19. Across the study: The interval from dose two to post-vaccine sampling had a median of roughly 72 days, and it ranged from 14 to 241.

Cultured CD4+ T-cell DNA underwent Oncomine TCR Beta short-read sequencing. In TCRdb, the PCR reads were re-called with MiXCR into one record per CDR3 protein. The sample has over 9,000 distinct CDR3 sequences, under 60% seen once. Treatment here: approximately 10-day PBMC culture with coronavirus spike peptide pools or control peptides (ViraFEST assay). A remark on this clonotype: Its target is unknown.

Trimming took 0 bases from V and 4 from J, leaving 12 bases between them. Germline V lookup: CDR1 GTSNPN, CDR2 SVGIG (reference sequence). CDR3 length equals 14 residues. The TCR originated in a human donor who had recovered from COVID-19. Specimen: CD4+ T cells from blood, cultured in vitro. V and J are TRBV30 and TRBJ1-1; D is undetermined. CDR3 DNA sequence: TGTGCCTGGAGTGTACTAGGGTTGGGCACTGAAGCTTTCTTT. It translates to CAWSVLGLGTEAFF. The variable domain in full, with the rest retrieved from reference TRBV30 and TRBJ1-1, is SQTIHQWPATLVQPVGSPLSLECTVEGTSNPNLYWYRQAAGRGLQLLFYSVGIGQISSEVPQNLSASRPQDRQFILSSKKLLLSDSGFYLCAWSVLGLGTEAFFGQGTRLTVV.